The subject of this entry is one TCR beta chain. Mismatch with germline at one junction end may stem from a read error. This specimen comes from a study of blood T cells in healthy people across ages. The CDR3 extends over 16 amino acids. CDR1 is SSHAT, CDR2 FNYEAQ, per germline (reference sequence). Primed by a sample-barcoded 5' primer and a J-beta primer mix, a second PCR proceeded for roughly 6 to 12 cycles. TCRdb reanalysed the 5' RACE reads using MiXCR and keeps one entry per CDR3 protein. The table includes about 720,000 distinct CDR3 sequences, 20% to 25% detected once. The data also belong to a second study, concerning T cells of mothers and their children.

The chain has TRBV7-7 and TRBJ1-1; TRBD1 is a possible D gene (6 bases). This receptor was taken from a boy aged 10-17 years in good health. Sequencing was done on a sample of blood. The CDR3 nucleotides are TGTGCTAGCAGCTTAAGACAGGAAGATAGGTGGACTGAAGCTTTCTTT. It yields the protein CASSLRQEDRWTEAFF.